These 19 T cell receptor beta chains were all obtained from the same sample, sequenced in a study of control samples from healthy donors and cancer patients. Clones were sequenced by immunoSEQ multiplex PCR, and TCRdb holds only the in-frame ones, with some missing. In the table there are 150,000 to 200,000 clones, 91% of which are singletons. The sequenced material came from blood. The receptor set was obtained from a woman aged 40 to 49 in good health.

The J gene is TRBJ2-7, the V gene TRBV6-1, with TRBD1 identical over 7 bases. With 0 bases clipped from V and 3 bases from J, the junction kept 5 bases outside the gene matches. The CDR3 contains 15 residues. Germline V gene data show CDR1 as MNHNS and CDR2 as SASEGT. The CDR3 sequence: CASSEATGDFYEQYF. The CDR3 nucleotides are TGTGCCAGCAGTGAAGCTACAGGGGATTTCTACGAGCAGTACTTC.

The chain joins TRBV28 to TRBJ2-1; 10 positions agree with TRBD1. This CDR3 contains 18 residues. The germline V gene encodes CDR1 MDHEN and CDR2 SYDVKM. V lost 7 bases to trimming and J lost 0 bases; unmatched junction nucleotides: 12. In DNA, the CDR3 is TGTGCCAGCACGGGACGATACCGGACAGGGGGCTCCTACAATGAGCAGTTCTTC. Translated, it gives CASTGRYRTGGSYNEQFF.

V usage is TRBV7-8 and J usage is TRBJ2-7, with a tentative D call TRBD2 (5 bases). Trimming removed 5 bases from V and 2 bases from J, with 10 bases in between. Germline CDR1 is SGHVS and CDR2 is FQNEAQ. The CDR3 is 13 residues long. The CDR3 coding sequence is TGTGCCAGCAGCCCGGGGAGTGCCTACGAGCAGTACTTC. Translated, it gives CASSPGSAYEQYF.

The V call is TRBV6-1, the J call TRBJ2-1; a weak D match, TRBD2 (6 bases). The CDR3 consists of 16 residues. V shed 1 base and J shed 2 bases, with 12 bases lying between them. Looked up from germline, CDR1 is MNHNS and CDR2 is SASEGT. Here the CDR3 reads CASSEVISGAYNEQFF. For the CDR3, the DNA is TGTGCCAGCAGTGAAGTAATTAGCGGAGCCTACAATGAGCAGTTCTTC.

This chain uses TRBV6-6 with TRBJ1-2; 9 nucleotides agree with TRBD1. V lost 5 bases, J lost 3 bases, and 16 bases stayed unmatched. Germline V gene lookup returns CDR1 MNHNY and CDR2 SVGAGI (reference sequence). CDR3 length equals 18 residues. The DNA of the CDR3 is TGTGCCAGCAGTCGGGGGGGACAGGGCTTTTCTGACTACTATGGCTACACCTTC. This translates into CASSRGGQGFSDYYGYTF.

The gene calls are TRBV25-1 and TRBJ2-3, with 11 nucleotides matching TRBD2. With V trimmed by 1 base and J by 1 base, 7 bases remained unmatched. This CDR3 has 18 residues. Germline CDR1 and CDR2: MGHDK and SYGVNS. The CDR3 DNA reads TGTGCCAGCAGTGAATTTTTCCCACTAGCGGGGGGCACAGATACGCAGTATTTT. This codes for CASSEFFPLAGGTDTQYF. The variable domain in full, with the rest retrieved from reference TRBV25-1 and TRBJ2-3, is EADIYQTPRYLVIGTGKKITLECSQTMGHDKMYWYQQDPGMELHLIHYSYGVNSTEKGDLSSESTVSRIRTEHFPLTLESARPSHTSQYLCASSEFFPLAGGTDTQYFGPGTRLTVL.

V is TRBV13 and J is TRBJ2-7, with no clear D. This CDR3 spans 13 amino acids. Germline values: CDR1 PRHDT, CDR2 FYEKMQ (reference sequence). V shed 4 bases and J shed 0 bases, with 7 bases lying between them. Here the CDR3 reads CASSSQSSYEQYF. The CDR3 coding sequence is TGTGCCAGCAGCTCCCAAAGCTCCTACGAGCAGTACTTC.

This clone has a single count. J is TRBJ2-1 and V is TRBV13; 7 bases line up with TRBD2. The CDR3 loop spans 16 amino acids. CDR1 and CDR2 (germline): PRHDT, FYEKMQ (reference sequence). Trimming removed 1 base from V and 3 bases from J; junction bases left unmatched: 6. The CDR3: CASSLEGRGGYNEQFF. The DNA of the CDR3 is TGTGCCAGCAGCTTAGAAGGGCGCGGGGGCTACAATGAGCAGTTCTTC.

The V gene is TRBV5-5, the J gene TRBJ2-7; D might be TRBD1 (7 bases). The V gene lost 0 bases and the J gene lost 2 bases, with 9 bases spanning the gap. There are 14 residues in the CDR3. The V gene's germline CDR1 is SGHKS and CDR2 YYEKEE (reference sequence). CDR3 nucleotides: TGTGCCAGCAGCTTGGTCAGGGGGGCCTACGAGCAGTACTTC. Its translation is CASSLVRGAYEQYF.

The J gene is TRBJ2-5, the V gene TRBV5-1, with TRBD2 matching 8 bases. The CDR3 loop spans 15 amino acids. The germline gives CDR1 SGHRS, CDR2 YFSETQ. The junction had 8 bases not matched to a gene; V was cut back by 4 bases and J by 3 bases. The CDR3 DNA is TGCGCCAGCAGCCCGGCAGCGGGGGCCGAAGAGACCCAGTACTTC. Residues: CASSPAAGAEETQYF.

J is TRBJ1-2 and V is TRBV19; TRBD1 might be the D (6 bases). CDR1 and CDR2 (germline): LNHDA, SQIVND (reference sequence). This CDR3 is built from 15 residues. Trimming left V 3 bases short and J 8 bases short, with 19 bases between. CDR3: CASSIGVAGAKGYTF. The CDR3 DNA reads as TGTGCCAGTAGTATTGGCGTCGCGGGGGCAAAGGGCTACACCTTC.

This clone was seen only once. The chain carries TRBV6-5 and TRBJ2-1; the D gene is possibly TRBD1 (5 bases). The germline CDR1 and CDR2 sequences are MNHEY and SVGAGI. The CDR3 length is 12 residues. The V end lost 4 bases, the J end lost 9 bases, and 10 bases lay between the germline ends. The CDR3 here is CASSLGAGEQFF. The CDR3 DNA follows: TGTGCCAGCAGTTTAGGGGCCGGTGAGCAGTTCTTC.

V gene TRBV7-8 combines with J gene TRBJ2-7; no definite D call. The CDR3 is 14 residues long. The V end lost 2 bases, the J end lost 1 base, and 9 bases lay between the germline ends. Germline V lookup: CDR1 SGHVS, CDR2 FQNEAQ. The CDR3 DNA reads TGTGCCAGCAGCTTAAGGCCACCGTCCTACGAGCAGTACTTC. Amino acids: CASSLRPPSYEQYF.

The V call is TRBV27, the J call TRBJ2-7; D could derive from TRBD1 or TRBD2 (6 bases each). The CDR3 is 13 amino acids. CDR1 and CDR2 (germline): MNHEY, SMNVEV (reference sequence). V was trimmed by 7 bases and J by 3 bases, leaving 13 bases between them. In nucleotides, the CDR3 is TGTGCCAGCAAGGCGGGACAATACTACGAGCAGTACTTC. It is translated as CASKAGQYYEQYF.

The chain employs TRBV19 and TRBJ1-1; TRBD1 agrees at 10 bases. The V gene end was trimmed by 6 bases and the J gene end by 4 bases; junction bases not matched to a gene: 5. CDR1 and CDR2 from the germline V gene are LNHDA and SQIVND (reference sequence). The CDR3 has 14 amino acids. The CDR3 DNA sequence: TGTGCCAGTAGGAGACAGGGGGCAGTCACTGAAGCTTTCTTT. Translation gives CASRRQGAVTEAFF.

This chain uses TRBV5-1 with TRBJ2-1; TRBD1 is a possible D gene (6 bases). Trimming left V 0 bases short and J 5 bases short, with 12 bases between. Germline loops: CDR1 SGHRS, CDR2 YFSETQ. The CDR3 contains 15 residues. The CDR3 DNA follows: TGCGCCAGCAGCTTGGACAGGGCCGGAAACAATGAGCAGTTCTTC. Residues: CASSLDRAGNNEQFF. Complete variable domain (other parts from reference TRBV5-1 and TRBJ2-1): KAGVTQTPRYLIKTRGQQVTLSCSPISGHRSVSWYQQTPGQGLQFLFEYFSETQRNKGNFPGRFSGRQFSNSRSEMNVSTLELGDSALYLCASSLDRAGNNEQFFGPGTRLTVL.

This clone was recorded only once. The gene calls are TRBV24-1 and TRBJ2-2, with D possibly TRBD2 on 7 matching bases. The V end was cut by 9 bases, the J end by 3 bases, with 10 bases between. Germline CDR1 and CDR2: KGHDR and SFDVKD. This CDR3 region has 13 residues. The CDR3 sequence: CATRGADTGELFF. Written as DNA, the CDR3 is TGTGCCACCCGGGGGGCGGACACCGGGGAGCTGTTTTTT.

The V and J genes are TRBV9 and TRBJ2-7, with D possibly matching TRBD1 (7 bases). Germline V CDR1 and CDR2: SGDLS, YYNGEE. The CDR3 is 14 residues long. The V gene lost 4 bases and the J gene lost 3 bases, with 14 bases spanning the gap. The CDR3 loop is CASSPAQGGYEQYF. The CDR3 DNA is TGTGCCAGCAGCCCTGCGCAGGGGGGCTACGAGCAGTACTTC.

The rearrangement uses TRBV4-1 and TRBJ2-5; D is unclear. Germline values: CDR1 MGHRA, CDR2 YSYEKL. The CDR3 is made up of 20 amino acids. Trimming pared 4 bases from V and 2 bases from J, leaving 29 bases between. CDR3 protein: CASSPHLGPAAVRSQETQYF. The CDR3 nucleotides read TGCGCCAGCAGCCCCCATTTAGGCCCGGCTGCCGTAAGGAGTCAAGAGACCCAGTACTTC.